Below are 9 T cell receptor beta chains sequenced from a single sample in a study of T cell repertoires in cytomegalovirus infection. TCRdb ran MiXCR on the reads and lists one entry per CDR3 protein. The sample yields about 530,000 distinct CDR3 sequences, around 27% seen once. Sequenced input: PBMCs. The receptors shown here come from a human donor in good health (CMV status not recorded). Some clones in this sample may be carry-over from other donors' samples.

This clonotype has only a few counts. The chain couples TRBV6-1 to TRBJ2-7; 7 nucleotides line up with TRBD1. The germline gives CDR1 MNHNS, CDR2 SASEGT. The CDR3 spans 15 residues. V shed 6 bases and J 2 bases; nucleotides not matched to a gene: 10. The CDR3 DNA reads TGTGCCAGCAGACTTCGACAGGGTGTCACCTACGAGCAGTACTTC. This gives the protein CASRLRQGVTYEQYF.

The chain has TRBV6-1 and TRBJ2-5, with 7 bases matching TRBD2. V trimming: 4 bases; J trimming: 5 bases; junction bases outside the gene matches: 7. Germline lookup yields CDR1 MNHNS and CDR2 SASEGT. The CDR3 runs 14 residues. The CDR3 DNA reads as TGTGCCAGCAGTGGGGGGGGGGATAGTGAGACCCAGTACTTC. Residues: CASSGGGDSETQYF.

This rearrangement joins TRBV29-1 to TRBJ1-5; possibly TRBD1 for D (6 bases). The CDR3 extends over 16 amino acids. The V gene lost 3 bases and the J gene lost 0 bases, with 15 bases spanning the gap. Germline loops: CDR1 SQVTM, CDR2 ANQGSEA. The CDR3 DNA is TGCAGCGTTGAGTCCCGCAGGGGATATAGCAATCAGCCCCAGCATTTT. Translated: CSVESRRGYSNQPQHF.

V usage is TRBV6-2 or TRBV6-3 and J usage is TRBJ1-1; D not certain. Trimming left V 2 bases short and J 1 base short, with 8 bases between. Germline V lookup: CDR1 MNHEY, CDR2 SVGEGT. CDR3 length equals 14 residues. CDR3 coding DNA: TGTGCCAGCAGTTACAGAGCAGGGAACACTGAAGCTTTCTTT. As protein: CASSYRAGNTEAFF.

This clonotype was counted many times. J is TRBJ1-2 and V is TRBV19; 10 nucleotides line up with TRBD1. The germline gives CDR1 LNHDA, CDR2 SQIVND (reference sequence). The CDR3 sequence is 14 residues long. J gave up 7 bases and V 5 bases, and 7 bases lay outside the gene matches. The CDR3 region has the DNA TGTGCCAGTAGTCCCAGACAGGGGGCTGGTGGCTACACCTTC. Residues: CASSPRQGAGGYTF.

This clonotype was detected once. V and J are TRBV5-4 and TRBJ2-7; TRBD1 aligns across 10 bases. Unmatched junction bases numbered 2, after V lost 2 bases and J lost 6 bases. CDR3 length: 13 amino acids. CDR1 and CDR2 (germline): SGHNT, YYREEE (reference sequence). This CDR3 is CASSFGQGGEQYV. The CDR3 region has the DNA TGTGCCAGCAGCTTTGGACAGGGGGGCGAGCAGTACGTC.

This chain joins TRBV11-2 and TRBJ2-1, with 12 nucleotides matching TRBD2. CDR3 length: 20 residues. Germline V CDR1 and CDR2: SGHAT, FQNNGV. V lost 0 bases, J lost 0 bases, and 9 bases stayed unmatched. CDR3 sequence (DNA): TGTGCCAGCAGCTTAGATGTGGCTAGCGGGAGGGGGAGCTCCTACAATGAGCAGTTCTTC. This translates into CASSLDVASGRGSSYNEQFF.

The CDR3: CASSQKQGAHEQYV. The CDR3 DNA sequence: TGTGCCAGCAGCCAAAAACAGGGGGCCCACGAGCAGTACGTC. V is TRBV11-2 and J is TRBJ2-7; 9 bases agree with TRBD1. The CDR3 length is 14 residues. Trimming took 5 bases from V and 5 from J; bases not matched to a gene: 7. From germline, CDR1 is SGHAT and CDR2 FQNNGV.

The V gene is TRBV12-3 or TRBV12-4, the J gene TRBJ1-2; no reliable D call. The CDR3 length is 13 residues. Trimming shortened V by 3 bases and J by 0 bases, and 5 bases separated the two germline ends. The CDR3: CASSFETNYGYTF. CDR3 nucleotide sequence: TGTGCCAGCAGTTTTGAGACTAACTATGGCTACACCTTC.